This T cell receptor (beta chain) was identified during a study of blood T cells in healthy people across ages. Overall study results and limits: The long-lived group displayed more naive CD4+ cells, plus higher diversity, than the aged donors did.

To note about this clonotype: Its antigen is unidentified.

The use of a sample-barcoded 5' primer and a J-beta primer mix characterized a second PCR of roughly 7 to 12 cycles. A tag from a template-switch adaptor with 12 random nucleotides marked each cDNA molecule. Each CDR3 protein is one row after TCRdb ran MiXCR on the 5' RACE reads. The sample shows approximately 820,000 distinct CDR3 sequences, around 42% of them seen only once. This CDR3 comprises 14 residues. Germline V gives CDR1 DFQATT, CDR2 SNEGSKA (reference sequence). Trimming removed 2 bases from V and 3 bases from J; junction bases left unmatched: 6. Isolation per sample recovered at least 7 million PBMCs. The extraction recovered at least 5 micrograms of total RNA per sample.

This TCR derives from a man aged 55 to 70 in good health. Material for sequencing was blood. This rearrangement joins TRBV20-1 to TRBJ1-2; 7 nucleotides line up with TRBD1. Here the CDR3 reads CSARTRGIDYGYTF. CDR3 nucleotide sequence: TGCAGTGCTAGAACCAGGGGGATCGACTATGGCTACACCTTC.